Each of the 29 T cell receptor beta chains below was sequenced from the same sample in a study of T cell changes during pregnancy in multiple sclerosis. Libraries were prepared by immunoSEQ multiplex PCR; TCRdb keeps only in-frame clonotypes and omits some of them. Of 100,000 or so clones listed, 94% were seen once; the top ten hold less than 2%. The starting material was peripheral blood, obtained after pregnancy. The receptors were gathered from a female donor in good health, enrolled as a control in a pregnancy study.

This sequence joins TRBV29-1 and TRBJ1-1, with TRBD1 matching 10 bases. Germline trimming cut 3 bases from V and 7 bases from J; bases unmatched to any gene: 5. CDR1 is SQVTM and CDR2 is ANQGSEA in the germline V gene. This CDR3 is built from 13 residues. The CDR3 region has the DNA TGCAGCGTTGACGGACAGGGGGTGGGTGAAGCTTTCTTT. Its protein is CSVDGQGVGEAFF.

The gene calls are TRBV18 and TRBJ2-7, with TRBD2 identical over 8 bases. Germline trimming cut 3 bases from V and 11 bases from J; bases unmatched to any gene: 6. Per the germline V gene, CDR1 is KGHSH and CDR2 is LQKENI. The CDR3 extends over 12 amino acids. The CDR3 DNA follows: TGTGCCAGCTCACCTAAACCGGGAGGGGAGTACTTC. Translating it yields CASSPKPGGEYF.

The count of this clone is one. DNA for the CDR3: TGTGCCAGTAGTATACGACAGGGTTCCGAGCAGTACTTC. This translates into CASSIRQGSEQYF. The J gene is TRBJ2-7, the V gene TRBV19, with 7 positions matching TRBD1. The germline gives CDR1 LNHDA, CDR2 SQIVND (reference sequence). The CDR3 totals 13 residues. Trimming removed 2 bases from V and 6 bases from J; junction bases left unmatched: 4.

The genes are TRBV10-3 and TRBJ1-3; TRBD1 matches at 7 bases. The length of the CDR3 is 13 residues. CDR1 is ENHRY and CDR2 is SYGVKD in the germline V gene. Trimming took 6 bases from V and 4 from J; bases not matched to a gene: 3. As DNA, the CDR3 is TGTGCCATCAGAGGGGGCGAAGGAAACACCATATATTTT. As protein: CAIRGGEGNTIYF.

The chain uses TRBV6-4 and TRBJ1-1; 9 nucleotides align to TRBD1. In germline, CDR1 is MRHNA, CDR2 SNTAGT. The CDR3 length is 15 residues. Unmatched junction bases numbered 4, after V lost 0 bases and J lost 5 bases. The CDR3 here is CASSDSGQGTTEAFF. In DNA, the CDR3 is TGTGCCAGCAGTGACTCGGGACAGGGTACGACTGAAGCTTTCTTT.

The chain is built from TRBV5-1 and TRBJ2-3; D uncertain. V lost 1 base and J lost 4, with 7 bases in between. The CDR3 has 13 amino acids. Germline lookup yields CDR1 SGHRS and CDR2 YFSETQ. This CDR3 is CASSLLSADTQYF. The CDR3 nucleotides read TGCGCCAGCAGCTTGTTGTCAGCAGATACGCAGTATTTT. Together with reference TRBV5-1 and TRBJ2-3, the CDR3 gives the full variable domain: KAGVTQTPRYLIKTRGQQVTLSCSPISGHRSVSWYQQTPGQGLQFLFEYFSETQRNKGNFPGRFSGRQFSNSRSEMNVSTLELGDSALYLCASSLLSADTQYFGPGTRLTVL.

The CDR3 DNA is TGTGCCAGCAGTGACGGACTAGCGGTTTACGAGCAGTACTTC. Amino acid sequence: CASSDGLAVYEQYF. The chain combines TRBV6-5 with TRBJ2-7; TRBD2 matches at 10 bases. Germline V gene data show CDR1 as MNHEY and CDR2 as SVGAGI. V lost 5 bases and J lost 4; bases outside the gene matches: 5. The CDR3 has 14 residues.

The gene calls are TRBV4-2 and TRBJ1-4; the D is unclear. Germline assignment: CDR1 LGHNA and CDR2 YNFKEQ. The V end lost 0 bases, the J end lost 8 bases, and 13 bases lay between the germline ends. The CDR3 totals 15 residues. CDR3 in amino acids: CASSQDGGRREKLFF. The CDR3 region has the DNA TGTGCCAGCAGCCAAGACGGAGGTCGAAGGGAAAAACTGTTTTTT.

This clone was detected a few times. CDR3 region: CAWSEGVQGTDTQYF. In nucleotides, the CDR3 is TGTGCCTGGAGTGAGGGGGTACAGGGAACAGATACGCAGTATTTT. The genes are TRBV30 and TRBJ2-3; TRBD1 might be the D (6 bases). The germline gives CDR1 GTSNPN, CDR2 SVGIG (reference sequence). Trimming took 1 base from V and 3 from J, leaving 14 bases between them. The CDR3 totals 15 residues.

The rearrangement joins TRBV5-4 to TRBJ2-2; 12 bases map to TRBD2. Germline CDR1 SGHNT, CDR2 YYREEE (reference sequence). V was pared by 0 bases and J by 6 bases, with 0 bases of the junction left unmatched. This CDR3 spans 15 amino acids. CDR3 protein: CASSLGLAGAGELFF. For the CDR3, the DNA is TGTGCCAGCAGCTTGGGACTAGCGGGAGCCGGGGAGCTGTTTTTT.

The rearrangement uses TRBV6-1 and TRBJ2-6; D possibly corresponds to TRBD1 (6 bases). V was pared by 4 bases and J by 2 bases, with 12 bases between. The CDR3 consists of 16 residues. Germline V gives CDR1 MNHNS, CDR2 SASEGT. CDR3: CASSVLQGTGANVLTF. The CDR3 DNA reads TGTGCCAGCAGTGTCCTACAGGGTACTGGGGCCAACGTCCTGACTTTC.

The chain recombines TRBV28 with TRBJ1-2; D perhaps matches TRBD1 (5 bases). V lost 10 bases, J lost 4 bases, and 10 bases lay in between. Germline CDR1 reads MDHEN; CDR2 reads SYDVKM. This CDR3 is 11 amino acids long. This chain's CDR3 is CAITGFYGYTF. CDR3 bases: TGTGCCATTACAGGATTCTATGGCTACACCTTC.

This clone was seen just once. This chain connects TRBV28 to TRBJ1-1; TRBD1 matches 9 bases. This CDR3 has 13 residues. V lost 5 bases and J lost 11; bases outside the gene matches: 9. Germline assignment: CDR1 MDHEN and CDR2 SYDVKM. This chain's CDR3 is CASSNVQGARAFF. The CDR3 nucleotides read TGTGCCAGCAGTAACGTACAGGGGGCGCGGGCTTTCTTT.

This clone was observed once. The rearrangement uses TRBV5-4 and TRBJ2-5; 7 bases fit TRBD1. V shed 4 bases, J shed 3 bases, and the junction held 3 bases outside the gene matches. Germline loops: CDR1 SGHNT, CDR2 YYREEE (reference sequence). The CDR3 contains 13 residues. The CDR3 protein is CASSPQGEETQYF. The CDR3 bases are TGTGCCAGCAGCCCTCAGGGGGAAGAGACCCAGTACTTC.

The rearrangement links TRBV28 to TRBJ2-1; D gene uncertain. The CDR3 length is 12 residues. V lost 6 bases and J 9 bases, leaving 12 bases between the germline ends. CDR1 and CDR2 from the germline V gene are MDHEN and SYDVKM. The CDR3 loop reads CASSIKSSEQFF. DNA for the CDR3: TGTGCCAGCAGCATCAAAAGTAGTGAGCAGTTCTTC.

This chain connects TRBV13 to TRBJ2-2, with 8 bases that match TRBD2. This CDR3 has 14 residues. The germline CDR1 and CDR2 sequences are PRHDT and FYEKMQ (reference sequence). With V trimmed by 4 bases and J by 5 bases, 3 bases remained unmatched. The CDR3 DNA sequence: TGTGCCAGCAGCTCAGGCGGGAGGACCGGGGAGCTGTTTTTT. Its protein is CASSSGGRTGELFF.

The chain combines TRBV6-5 with TRBJ1-2; TRBD1 is a possible D gene (6 bases). CDR1 MNHEY and CDR2 SVGAGI come from the germline V gene. CDR3 size: 13 residues. The V end lost 8 bases, the J end lost 1 base, and 11 bases lay between the germline ends. The CDR3 DNA reads as TGTGCCAGCGGTCTGGGACATAACTATGGCTACACCTTC. It encodes CASGLGHNYGYTF.

This chain links TRBV28 with TRBJ2-1; 12 bases match TRBD2. Germline V CDR1 and CDR2: MDHEN, SYDVKM. After removal of 4 bases from V and 11 bases from J, the junction contained 9 bases not matched to a gene. The CDR3 length is 15 residues. In DNA, the CDR3 is TGTGCCAGCAGTTCGTCCCGGACTAGCGGGACCAAGCAGTTCTTC. Encoded protein: CASSSSRTSGTKQFF.

The chain recombines TRBV5-1 with TRBJ2-7; possible D gene TRBD1, 5 bases. With 0 bases removed from V and 2 bases from J, the gap between germline ends came to 12 bases. The CDR3 has 15 amino acids. Germline assignment: CDR1 SGHRS and CDR2 YFSETQ. CDR3 coding DNA: TGCGCCAGCAGCTTGGGACAGAACACCCCCTACGAGCAGTACTTC. Residues: CASSLGQNTPYEQYF.

The gene calls are TRBV28 and TRBJ2-1; 7 bases fit TRBD2. V trimming: 5 bases; J trimming: 7 bases; junction bases outside the gene matches: 14. From germline, CDR1 is MDHEN and CDR2 SYDVKM. The CDR3 totals 16 residues. CDR3 bases: TGTGCCAGCAGTCCTTCTTTCGGTAGCGGGCAGAATGAGCAGTTCTTC. This translates into CASSPSFGSGQNEQFF.

This rearrangement joins TRBV4-1 to TRBJ1-1, with D perhaps matching TRBD1 (6 bases). Trimming left V 1 base short and J 1 base short, with 13 bases between. The CDR3 spans 16 residues. Per the germline V gene, CDR1 is MGHRA and CDR2 is YSYEKL. CDR3: CASSQVGRGQNTEAFF. The CDR3 nucleotides read TGCGCCAGCAGCCAAGTGGGCAGGGGACAGAACACTGAAGCTTTCTTT.

This clone was counted a single time. The chain uses TRBV6-1 and TRBJ1-5; the D gene is possibly TRBD1 (5 bases). The CDR3 length is 15 residues. V lost 4 bases to trimming and J lost 0 bases, with 10 bases between them. Germline CDR1 MNHNS, CDR2 SASEGT. In DNA, the CDR3 is TGTGCCAGCAGTGTGGGACTATATAGCAATCAGCCCCAGCATTTT. This translates into CASSVGLYSNQPQHF.

The chain recombines TRBV6-1 with TRBJ1-1, with D possibly TRBD1 on 6 matching bases. V lost 2 bases to trimming and J lost 4 bases, with 20 bases between them. The CDR3 is 17 amino acids. Germline assignment: CDR1 MNHNS and CDR2 SASEGT. In DNA form, the CDR3 reads TGTGCCAGCAGTGAACGCCCCCCGCTCCGCAGGGGCACTGAAGCTTTCTTT. Its translation is CASSERPPLRRGTEAFF.

This chain connects TRBV6-6 to TRBJ1-1; D call uncertain. Per germline, CDR1 MNHNY and CDR2 SVGAGI (reference sequence). The CDR3 spans 13 residues. Trimming cost V 4 bases and J 2 bases, with 8 bases left between them. CDR3 amino acids: CASSSAVNTEAFF. CDR3 coding DNA: TGTGCCAGCAGTTCCGCAGTAAACACTGAAGCTTTCTTT.

V usage is TRBV11-2 and J usage is TRBJ2-1, with TRBD1 matching over 8 bases. The germline CDR1 and CDR2 sequences are SGHAT and FQNNGV. The CDR3 is 16 residues long. With V trimmed by 4 bases and J by 3 bases, 8 bases remained unmatched. In nucleotides, the CDR3 is TGTGCCAGCAGCTCTTTCGACAGGGGACTCTACAATGAGCAGTTCTTC. This sequence encodes CASSSFDRGLYNEQFF. Full variable domain (outside the CDR3, taken from reference TRBV11-2 and TRBJ2-1): EAGVAQSPRYKIIEKRQSVAFWCNPISGHATLYWYQQILGQGPKLLIQFQNNGVVDDSQLPKDRFSAERLKGVDSTLKIQPAKLEDSAVYLCASSSFDRGLYNEQFFGPGTRLTVL.

The chain is built from TRBV30 and TRBJ1-4, with 7 bases identical to TRBD1. The CDR3 is 13 amino acids. The germline V gene encodes CDR1 GTSNPN and CDR2 SVGIG (reference sequence). V lost 7 bases and J lost 6; bases outside the gene matches: 8. The CDR3 nucleotides read TGTGCCTCCGGGACAGCGTCTGATGAAAAACTGTTTTTT. Translating gives CASGTASDEKLFF.

The rearrangement links TRBV4-1 to TRBJ2-7, with D possibly being TRBD2 (5 bases). Germline V CDR1 and CDR2: MGHRA, YSYEKL. The CDR3 has 14 amino acids. V was shortened by 0 bases and J by 4 bases, with 10 bases between the two germline ends. The CDR3 loop reads CASSQESRGYEQYF. In nucleotides, the CDR3 is TGCGCCAGCAGCCAAGAAAGTCGGGGTTACGAGCAGTACTTC.

The chain uses TRBV6-5 and TRBJ1-1; TRBD1 might be the D (5 bases). Trimming took 0 bases from V and 1 from J, leaving 12 bases between them. The CDR3 length is 16 residues. The V gene's germline CDR1 is MNHEY and CDR2 SVGAGI. The CDR3 DNA follows: TGTGCCAGCAGTTACTCGAAGGCCAGGGCGAACACTGAAGCTTTCTTT. Translation gives CASSYSKARANTEAFF.

The rearrangement joins TRBV2 to TRBJ2-5; TRBD2 aligns across 7 bases. Germline CDR1 is SNHLY and CDR2 is FYNNEI. V was clipped by 7 bases and J by 5 bases; unmatched bases: 7. The CDR3 has 13 residues. For the CDR3, the DNA is TGTGCCAGCAAGCGGGACCGGTCGGAGACCCAGTACTTC. Translating gives CASKRDRSETQYF.